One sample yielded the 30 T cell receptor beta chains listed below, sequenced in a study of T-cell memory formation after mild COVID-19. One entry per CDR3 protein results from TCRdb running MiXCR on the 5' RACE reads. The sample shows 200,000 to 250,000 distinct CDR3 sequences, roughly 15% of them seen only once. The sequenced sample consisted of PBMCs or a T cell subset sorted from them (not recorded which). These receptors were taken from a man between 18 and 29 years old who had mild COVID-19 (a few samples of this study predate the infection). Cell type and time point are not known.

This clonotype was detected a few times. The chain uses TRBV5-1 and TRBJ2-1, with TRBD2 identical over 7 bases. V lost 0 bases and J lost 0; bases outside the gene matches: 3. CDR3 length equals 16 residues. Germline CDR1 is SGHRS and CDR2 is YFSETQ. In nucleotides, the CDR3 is TGCGCCAGCAGCTTGGCTCTAGCGGCCTCCTACAATGAGCAGTTCTTC. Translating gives CASSLALAASYNEQFF. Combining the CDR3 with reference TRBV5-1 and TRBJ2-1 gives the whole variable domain KAGVTQTPRYLIKTRGQQVTLSCSPISGHRSVSWYQQTPGQGLQFLFEYFSETQRNKGNFPGRFSGRQFSNSRSEMNVSTLELGDSALYLCASSLALAASYNEQFFGPGTRLTVL.

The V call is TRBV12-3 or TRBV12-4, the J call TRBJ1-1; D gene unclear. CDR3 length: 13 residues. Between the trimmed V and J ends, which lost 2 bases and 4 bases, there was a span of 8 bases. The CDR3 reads CASSLTGITEAFF. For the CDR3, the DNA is TGTGCCAGCAGTTTAACGGGGATCACTGAAGCTTTCTTT.

This CDR3 reads CASSPGSRGLSGTDTQYF. The CDR3 DNA follows: TGTGCCAGCAGCCCAGGGAGCAGGGGGCTGTCGGGCACAGATACGCAGTATTTT. V usage is TRBV9 and J usage is TRBJ2-3; 8 bases agree with TRBD1. The J segment lost 1 base and the V segment lost 4 bases, leaving 14 bases of the junction unmatched. The germline gives CDR1 SGDLS, CDR2 YYNGEE. The CDR3 totals 18 residues.

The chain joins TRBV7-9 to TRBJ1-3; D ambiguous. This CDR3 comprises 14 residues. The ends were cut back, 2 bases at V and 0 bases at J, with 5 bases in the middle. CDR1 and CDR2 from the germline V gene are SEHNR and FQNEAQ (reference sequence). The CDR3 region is CASSLTVSGNTIYF. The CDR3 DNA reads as TGTGCCAGCAGCTTAACAGTCTCTGGAAACACCATATATTTT.

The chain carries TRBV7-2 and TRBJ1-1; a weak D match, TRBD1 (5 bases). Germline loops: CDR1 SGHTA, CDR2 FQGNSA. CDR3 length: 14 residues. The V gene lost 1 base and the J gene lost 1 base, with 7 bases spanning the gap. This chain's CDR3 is CASSLVQANTEAFF. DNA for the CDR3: TGTGCCAGCAGCTTAGTACAGGCGAACACTGAAGCTTTCTTT.

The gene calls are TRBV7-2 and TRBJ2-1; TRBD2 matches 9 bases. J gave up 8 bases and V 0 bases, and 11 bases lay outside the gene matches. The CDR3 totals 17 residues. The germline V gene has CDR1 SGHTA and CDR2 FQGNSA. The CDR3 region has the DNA TGTGCCAGCAGCTTAGCCCGAGGCGGGGGGGCCGGGGATGAGCAGTTCTTC. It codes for CASSLARGGGAGDEQFF.

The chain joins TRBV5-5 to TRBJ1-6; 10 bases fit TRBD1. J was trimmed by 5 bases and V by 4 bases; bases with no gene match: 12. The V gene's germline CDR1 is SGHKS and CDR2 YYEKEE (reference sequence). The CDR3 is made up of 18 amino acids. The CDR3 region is CASSEIWTGGFDNSPLHF. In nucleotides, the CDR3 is TGTGCCAGCAGCGAGATCTGGACAGGGGGGTTTGATAATTCACCCCTCCACTTT. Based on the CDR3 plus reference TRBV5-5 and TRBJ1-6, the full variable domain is DAGVTQSPTHLIKTRGQQVTLRCSPISGHKSVSWYQQVLGQGPQFIFQYYEKEERGRGNFPDRFSARQFPNYSSELNVNALLLGDSALYLCASSEIWTGGFDNSPLHFGNGTRLTVT.

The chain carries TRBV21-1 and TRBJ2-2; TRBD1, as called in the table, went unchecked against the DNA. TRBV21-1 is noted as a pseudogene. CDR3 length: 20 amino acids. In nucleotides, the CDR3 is TGTGCCAGCAGCAAAGCGTCATTTCGGGGCAGGGGGCAGTCCGTCGGGGAGCTGTTTTTT. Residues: CASSKASFRGRGQSVGELFF.

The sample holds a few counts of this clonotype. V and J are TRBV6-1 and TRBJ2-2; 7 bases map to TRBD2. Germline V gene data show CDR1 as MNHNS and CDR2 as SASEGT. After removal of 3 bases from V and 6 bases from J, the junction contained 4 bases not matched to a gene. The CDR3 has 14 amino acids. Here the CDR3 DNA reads TGTGCCAGCAGTGACATGGCGGGAGCCGGGGAGCTGTTTTTT. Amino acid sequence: CASSDMAGAGELFF.

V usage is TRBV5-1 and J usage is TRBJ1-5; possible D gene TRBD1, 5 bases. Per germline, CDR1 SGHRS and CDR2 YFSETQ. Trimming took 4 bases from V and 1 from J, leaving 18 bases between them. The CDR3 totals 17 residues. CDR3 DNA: TGCGCCAGCAGCATGTTCCCCGTGGGGGGAAGCAATCAGCCCCAGCATTTT. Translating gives CASSMFPVGGSNQPQHF.

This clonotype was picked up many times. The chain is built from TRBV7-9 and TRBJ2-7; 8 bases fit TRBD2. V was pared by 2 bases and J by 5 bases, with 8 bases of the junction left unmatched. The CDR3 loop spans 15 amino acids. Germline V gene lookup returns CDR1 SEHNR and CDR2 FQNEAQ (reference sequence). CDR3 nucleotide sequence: TGTGCCAGCAGCTTACCCGCCGAGCGGGGGAACGAGCAGTACTTC. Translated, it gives CASSLPAERGNEQYF.

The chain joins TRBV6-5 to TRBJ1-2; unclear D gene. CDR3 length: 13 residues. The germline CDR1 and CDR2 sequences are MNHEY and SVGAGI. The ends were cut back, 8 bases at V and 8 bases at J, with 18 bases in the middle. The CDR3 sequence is CASGPRSLGGYTF. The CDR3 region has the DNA TGTGCCAGCGGCCCCCGAAGCTTGGGGGGCTACACCTTC.

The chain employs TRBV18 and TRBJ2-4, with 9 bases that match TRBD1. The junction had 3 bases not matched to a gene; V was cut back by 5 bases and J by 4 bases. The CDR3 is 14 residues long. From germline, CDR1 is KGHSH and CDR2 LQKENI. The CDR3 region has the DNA TGTGCCAGCTCAGGCGGACAGGGGAAAAACATTCAGTACTTC. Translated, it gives CASSGGQGKNIQYF.

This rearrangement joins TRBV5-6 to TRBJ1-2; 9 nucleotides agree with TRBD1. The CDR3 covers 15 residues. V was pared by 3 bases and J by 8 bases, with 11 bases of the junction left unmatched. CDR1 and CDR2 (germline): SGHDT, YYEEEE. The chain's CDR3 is CASSSLYRGPEGYTF. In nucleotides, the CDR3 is TGTGCCAGCAGCTCCCTCTACAGGGGGCCGGAGGGCTACACCTTC.

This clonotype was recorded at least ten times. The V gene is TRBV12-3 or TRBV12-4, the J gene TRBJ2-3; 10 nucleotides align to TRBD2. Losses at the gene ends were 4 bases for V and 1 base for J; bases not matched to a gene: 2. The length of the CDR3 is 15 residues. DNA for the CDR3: TGTGCCAGCAGTTCCACTAGCGGGGGCACAGATACGCAGTATTTT. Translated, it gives CASSSTSGGTDTQYF.

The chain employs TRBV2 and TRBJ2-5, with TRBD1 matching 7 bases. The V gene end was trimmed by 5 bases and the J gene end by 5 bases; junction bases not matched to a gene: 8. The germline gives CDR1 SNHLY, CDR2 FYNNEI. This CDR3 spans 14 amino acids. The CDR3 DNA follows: TGTGCCAGCAGTCCAAGACAGGGCCGGGAGACCCAGTACTTC. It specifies CASSPRQGRETQYF. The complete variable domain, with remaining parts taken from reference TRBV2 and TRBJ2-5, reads EPEVTQTPSHQVTQMGQEVILRCVPISNHLYFYWYRQILGQKVEFLVSFYNNEISEKSEIFDDQFSVERPDGSNFTLKIRSTKLEDSAMYFCASSPRQGRETQYFGPGTRLLVL.

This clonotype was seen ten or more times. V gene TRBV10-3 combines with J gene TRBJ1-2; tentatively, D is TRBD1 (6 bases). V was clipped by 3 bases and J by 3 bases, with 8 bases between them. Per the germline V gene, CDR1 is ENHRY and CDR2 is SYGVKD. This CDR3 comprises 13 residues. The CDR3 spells CAISDRGHYGYTF. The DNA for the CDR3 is TGTGCCATCAGTGACAGGGGCCACTATGGCTACACCTTC.

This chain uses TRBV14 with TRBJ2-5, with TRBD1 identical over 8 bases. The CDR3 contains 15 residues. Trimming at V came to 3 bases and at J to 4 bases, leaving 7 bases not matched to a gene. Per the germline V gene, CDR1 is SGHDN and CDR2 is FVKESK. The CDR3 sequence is CASSQRRQGRETQYF. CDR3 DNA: TGTGCCAGCAGCCAGAGGAGACAGGGGCGAGAGACCCAGTACTTC.

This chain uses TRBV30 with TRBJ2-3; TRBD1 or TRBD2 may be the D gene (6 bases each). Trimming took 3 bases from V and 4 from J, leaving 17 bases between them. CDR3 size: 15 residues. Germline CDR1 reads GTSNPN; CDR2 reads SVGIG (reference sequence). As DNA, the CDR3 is TGTGCCTGGAGGGACCCGGGACGGGGGCCAGATACGCAGTATTTT. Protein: CAWRDPGRGPDTQYF.

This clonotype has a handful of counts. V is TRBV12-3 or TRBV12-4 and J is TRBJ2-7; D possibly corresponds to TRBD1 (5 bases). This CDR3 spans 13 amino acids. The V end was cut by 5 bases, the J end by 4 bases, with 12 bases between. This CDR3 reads CASSPFDSYEQYF. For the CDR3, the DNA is TGTGCCAGCAGTCCATTCGACAGTTACGAGCAGTACTTC.

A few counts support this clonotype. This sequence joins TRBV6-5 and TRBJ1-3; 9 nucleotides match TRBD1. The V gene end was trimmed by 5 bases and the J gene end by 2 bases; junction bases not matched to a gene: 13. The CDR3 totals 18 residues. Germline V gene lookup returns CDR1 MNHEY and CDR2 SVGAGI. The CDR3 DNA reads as TGTGCCAGCAGTAAAAGGGCCGGGACAGGGAAGGCTGGAAACACCATATATTTT. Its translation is CASSKRAGTGKAGNTIYF.

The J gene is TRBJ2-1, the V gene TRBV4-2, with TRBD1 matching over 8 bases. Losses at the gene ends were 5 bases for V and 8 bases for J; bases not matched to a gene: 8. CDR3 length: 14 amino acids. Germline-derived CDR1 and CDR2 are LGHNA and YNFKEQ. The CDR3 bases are TGTGCCAGCAGCAGGACAGGGTTGGAGGATGAGCAGTTCTTC. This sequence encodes CASSRTGLEDEQFF.

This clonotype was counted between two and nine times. CDR3 in DNA: TGCGCCAGCAGCGCGGACAGCAATCAGCCCCAGCATTTT. It is translated as CASSADSNQPQHF. The genes are TRBV5-1 and TRBJ1-5; no clear D. Germline V gives CDR1 SGHRS, CDR2 YFSETQ. V lost 4 bases, J lost 1 base, and 6 bases lay in between. CDR3 length equals 13 residues.

CDR3 coding DNA: TGTGCCAGCAGCCAAGATGGAGACTGGGTAGGACCCTCTCGGGCTTTCTTT. Translated: CASSQDGDWVGPSRAFF. The chain carries TRBV14 and TRBJ1-1, with unresolved D. V was pared by 0 bases and J by 11 bases, with 25 bases between. The CDR3 totals 17 residues. Germline loops: CDR1 SGHDN, CDR2 FVKESK.

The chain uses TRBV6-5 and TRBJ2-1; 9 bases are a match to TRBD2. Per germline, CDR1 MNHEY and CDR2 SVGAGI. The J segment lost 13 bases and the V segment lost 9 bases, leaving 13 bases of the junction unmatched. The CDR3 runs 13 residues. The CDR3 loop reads CASVPGAGGPQFF. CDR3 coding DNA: TGTGCCAGTGTCCCCGGAGCGGGGGGCCCTCAGTTCTTC.

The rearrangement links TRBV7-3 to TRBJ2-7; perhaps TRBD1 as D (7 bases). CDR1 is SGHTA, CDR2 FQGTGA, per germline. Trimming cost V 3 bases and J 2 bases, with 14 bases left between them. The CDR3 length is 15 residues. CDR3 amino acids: CASSLRRGTAYEQYF. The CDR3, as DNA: TGTGCCAGCAGCTTGAGGAGGGGGACAGCCTACGAGCAGTACTTC.

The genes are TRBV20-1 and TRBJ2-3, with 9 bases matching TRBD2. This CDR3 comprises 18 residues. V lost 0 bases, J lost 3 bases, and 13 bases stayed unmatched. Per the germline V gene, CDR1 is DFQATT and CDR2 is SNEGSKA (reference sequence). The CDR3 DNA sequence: TGCAGTGCTAGAGATCAAGGCGGGGGGGTCTTTGGTACAGATACGCAGTATTTT. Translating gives CSARDQGGGVFGTDTQYF.

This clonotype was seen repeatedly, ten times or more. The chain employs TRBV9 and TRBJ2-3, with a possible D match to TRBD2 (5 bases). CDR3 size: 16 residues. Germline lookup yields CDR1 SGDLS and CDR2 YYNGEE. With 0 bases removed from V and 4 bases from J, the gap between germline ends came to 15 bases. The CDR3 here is CASSVGSGSEADTQYF. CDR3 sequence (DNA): TGTGCCAGCAGCGTAGGCTCTGGGAGTGAAGCAGATACGCAGTATTTT.

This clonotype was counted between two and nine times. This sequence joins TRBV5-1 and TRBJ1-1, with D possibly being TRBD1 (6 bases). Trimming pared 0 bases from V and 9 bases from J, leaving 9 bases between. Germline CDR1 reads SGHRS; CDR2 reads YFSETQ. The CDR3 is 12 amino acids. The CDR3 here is CASSLERGQAFF. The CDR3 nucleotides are TGCGCCAGCAGCTTGGAGCGGGGGCAAGCTTTCTTT. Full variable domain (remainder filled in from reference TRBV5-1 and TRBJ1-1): KAGVTQTPRYLIKTRGQQVTLSCSPISGHRSVSWYQQTPGQGLQFLFEYFSETQRNKGNFPGRFSGRQFSNSRSEMNVSTLELGDSALYLCASSLERGQAFFGQGTRLTVV.

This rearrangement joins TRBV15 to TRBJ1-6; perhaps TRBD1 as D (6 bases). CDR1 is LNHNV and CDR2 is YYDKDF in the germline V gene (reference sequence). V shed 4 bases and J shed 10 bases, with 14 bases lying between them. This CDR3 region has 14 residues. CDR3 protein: CATSISSGDSPLHF. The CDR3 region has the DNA TGTGCCACCAGCATTTCGTCAGGGGACTCACCCCTCCACTTT.